In this sample, the clone carrying this T cell receptor beta chain turned up a few times. Profiling relied on immunoSEQ multiplex PCR, and the TCRdb table lists in-frame clones only, not all of them. The sample holds some 120,000 clones; roughly 82% are singletons and the top ten take around an eighth. This sample stems from a study of blood T cell repertoires in COVID-19. Across the study: Spain, Italy and the United States supplied samples that represented acute and convalescent COVID-19.

Trimming removed 3 bases from V and 5 bases from J; junction bases left unmatched: 14. Looked up from germline, CDR1 is SEHNR and CDR2 is FQNEAQ (reference sequence). The CDR3 totals 18 residues. The clonotype comes from a human donor in a cohort sampled during active COVID-19. The gene calls are TRBV7-9 and TRBJ2-1, with TRBD1 matching over 9 bases. Sequencing input: peripheral blood. The CDR3 region is CASSLVEVGTGTNNEQFF. In nucleotides, the CDR3 is TGTGCCAGCAGCTTGGTCGAGGTGGGGACAGGGACTAACAATGAGCAGTTCTTC.